Listed here are 18 T cell receptor beta chains from one sample, sequenced in a study of lymphopenia after photon versus proton radiotherapy. Generated by immunoSEQ multiplex PCR, the TCRdb table keeps only in-frame clones and is missing some. In the table there are approximately 160,000 clones, less than 90% of which are singletons. The sample here was peripheral blood, taken from a patient treated with photon-based radiotherapy. These receptors were obtained from a man between 50 and 59 years old with gastric cancer.

The V and J genes are TRBV5-8 and TRBJ2-1; D gene unclear. V was pared by 3 bases and J by 10 bases, with 11 bases between. Germline assignment: CDR1 SGHTS and CDR2 YDEGEE. This CDR3 spans 12 amino acids. CDR3 sequence (DNA): TGTGCCAGCAGCTCTAGACTCCCGGAGCAGTTCTTC. Translation: CASSSRLPEQFF.

In this sample, this clone turned up a few times. The J gene is TRBJ1-2, the V gene TRBV6-6; no reliable D call. CDR1 is MNHNY, CDR2 SVGAGI, per germline (reference sequence). Trimming removed 4 bases from V and 6 bases from J, with 15 bases in between. This CDR3 is 14 amino acids long. The CDR3 sequence is CASSSHMAEDGYTF. In nucleotides, the CDR3 is TGTGCCAGCAGTTCTCACATGGCAGAGGATGGCTACACCTTC.

The gene calls are TRBV18 and TRBJ1-2; no firm D call. Germline loops: CDR1 KGHSH, CDR2 LQKENI. The CDR3 sequence is 14 residues long. V was pared by 3 bases and J by 7 bases, with 15 bases between. CDR3 sequence reads: CASSPETRVPGYTF. In nucleotides, the CDR3 is TGTGCCAGCTCACCTGAGACAAGGGTCCCTGGCTACACCTTC.

The gene calls are TRBV7-9 and TRBJ1-2; TRBD1 is a possible D gene (6 bases). Germline CDR1 reads SEHNR; CDR2 reads FQNEAQ (reference sequence). Between the trimmed V and J ends, which lost 5 bases and 4 bases, there was a span of 11 bases. This CDR3 has 13 residues. CDR3 sequence (DNA): TGTGCCAGCAGCCAACAGGGAGCCTATGGCTACACCTTC. Translating gives CASSQQGAYGYTF.

The V and J genes are TRBV29-1 and TRBJ2-3; D gene ambiguous. The germline gives CDR1 SQVTM, CDR2 ANQGSEA. The CDR3 loop spans 10 amino acids. With 7 bases removed from V and 10 bases from J, the gap between germline ends came to 12 bases. As DNA, the CDR3 is TGCAGCGCCGCCGGCCCTCCGCAGTATTTT. Protein sequence: CSAAGPPQYF.

This clone has just a few counts. This chain links TRBV4-1 with TRBJ2-2; D remains ambiguous. This CDR3 region has 12 residues. V was cut by 3 bases and J by 5 bases, with 4 bases left in between. The germline CDR1 and CDR2 sequences are MGHRA and YSYEKL. This CDR3 is CASSHETGELFF. The CDR3 region has the DNA TGCGCCAGCAGCCACGAGACCGGGGAGCTGTTTTTT.

V usage is TRBV5-4 and J usage is TRBJ2-1, with 11 bases identical to TRBD1. The CDR3 sequence is 13 residues long. The V and J ends lost 5 bases and 7 bases, in that order; junction bases with no gene match: 2. From germline, CDR1 is SGHNT and CDR2 YYREEE (reference sequence). CDR3 protein: CASSGQGANEQFF. CDR3 sequence (DNA): TGTGCCAGCAGTGGACAGGGGGCGAATGAGCAGTTCTTC.

The chain has TRBV6-1 and TRBJ1-2; 9 bases agree with TRBD1. This CDR3 spans 14 amino acids. The J segment lost 3 bases and the V segment lost 7 bases, leaving 6 bases of the junction unmatched. The germline gives CDR1 MNHNS, CDR2 SASEGT. As DNA, the CDR3 is TGTGCCAGCATTCCTAGGGACAGGGACTATGGCTACACCTTC. Its protein is CASIPRDRDYGYTF.

The chain employs TRBV28 and TRBJ1-4, with a weak D call TRBD1 (5 bases). Germline lookup yields CDR1 MDHEN and CDR2 SYDVKM. This CDR3 region has 15 residues. As DNA, the CDR3 is TGTGGCTCCCGCAGGGAGGATGGCACTAATGAAAAACTGTTTTTT. Amino acids: CGSRREDGTNEKLFF.

This chain links TRBV30 with TRBJ2-3, with 11 bases fitting TRBD2. J was trimmed by 3 bases and V by 3 bases; bases with no gene match: 8. Germline V gene sequence: CDR1 GTSNPN, CDR2 SVGIG (reference sequence). The CDR3 loop spans 16 amino acids. The CDR3 DNA reads TGTGCCTGGAGACCCGCGGGACTAGCGGAAACAGATACGCAGTATTTT. Its protein product is CAWRPAGLAETDTQYF.

The chain employs TRBV6-5 and TRBJ1-5; D perhaps matches TRBD1 (5 bases). Trimming stripped 0 bases from V and 2 bases from J, with 8 bases between. The CDR3 is made up of 15 amino acids. Germline V gives CDR1 MNHEY, CDR2 SVGAGI. The chain's CDR3 is CASSYSGRGNQPQHF. The CDR3 DNA reads TGTGCCAGCAGTTACTCAGGCAGGGGCAATCAGCCCCAGCATTTT.

The gene calls are TRBV19 and TRBJ1-1, with D possibly matching TRBD1 (5 bases). Trimming stripped 6 bases from V and 1 base from J, with 12 bases between. CDR1 and CDR2 (germline): LNHDA, SQIVND (reference sequence). The CDR3 is made up of 14 amino acids. CDR3 nucleotide sequence: TGTGCCAGTAGCCCCAGACAGAGGAACACTGAAGCTTTCTTT. The encoded protein is CASSPRQRNTEAFF.

This chain's CDR3 is CASSLGGTGVTYEQYF. The CDR3 coding sequence is TGTGCCAGCAGCTTGGGGGGGACAGGGGTGACCTACGAGCAGTACTTC. The chain carries TRBV5-4 and TRBJ2-7; 10 positions match TRBD1. Trimming took 0 bases from V and 2 from J; bases not matched to a gene: 5. Germline V lookup: CDR1 SGHNT, CDR2 YYREEE (reference sequence). This CDR3 region has 16 residues.

This chain connects TRBV30 to TRBJ2-7, with TRBD2 matching over 8 bases. This CDR3 contains 16 residues. J was trimmed by 4 bases and V by 0 bases; bases with no gene match: 11. CDR1 GTSNPN and CDR2 SVGIG come from the germline V gene (reference sequence). Written as DNA, the CDR3 is TGTGCCTGGAGTGTAAAGGAAGCGGGAGTAGGGTACGAGCAGTACTTC. Protein: CAWSVKEAGVGYEQYF.

J is TRBJ1-2 and V is TRBV19, with D possibly TRBD1 on 5 matching bases. CDR3 length: 15 amino acids. The ends were cut back, 3 bases at V and 2 bases at J, with 13 bases in the middle. CDR1 is LNHDA, CDR2 SQIVND, per germline (reference sequence). Here the CDR3 reads CASSIREWGNYGYTF. The CDR3 DNA reads TGTGCCAGTAGTATCCGGGAGTGGGGGAACTATGGCTACACCTTC.

The chain employs TRBV29-1 and TRBJ1-2, with a possible D match to TRBD1 (5 bases). This CDR3 spans 13 amino acids. CDR1 and CDR2 (germline): SQVTM, ANQGSEA. With 6 bases removed from V and 1 base from J, the gap between germline ends came to 12 bases. The CDR3 spells CSVRDPSNYGYTF. The CDR3 region has the DNA TGCAGCGTCCGGGACCCCAGTAACTATGGCTACACCTTC. Full variable domain (remainder filled in from reference TRBV29-1 and TRBJ1-2): SAVISQKPSRDICQRGTSLTIQCQVDSQVTMMFWYRQQPGQSLTLIATANQGSEATYESGFVIDKFPISRPNLTFSTLTVSNMSPEDSSIYLCSVRDPSNYGYTFGSGTRLTVV.

The chain joins TRBV11-2 to TRBJ2-1; TRBD2 agrees at 7 bases. After removal of 1 base from V and 1 base from J, the junction contained 4 bases not matched to a gene. Germline-derived CDR1 and CDR2 are SGHAT and FQNNGV. The CDR3 loop spans 16 amino acids. The DNA for the CDR3 is TGTGCCAGCAGCTTAGGCTTGGGACTATCCTACAATGAGCAGTTCTTC. Its protein is CASSLGLGLSYNEQFF.

The gene calls are TRBV7-9 and TRBJ2-5; D gene unclear. Looked up from germline, CDR1 is SEHNR and CDR2 is FQNEAQ (reference sequence). The CDR3 length is 14 residues. V lost 1 base and J lost 1, with 7 bases in between. This CDR3 is CASSLVGSQETQYF. As DNA, the CDR3 is TGTGCCAGCAGCTTAGTCGGCAGCCAAGAGACCCAGTACTTC.